One and the same sample provided the 27 T cell receptor beta chains below, sequenced in a study of cytomegalovirus exposure and HLA in healthy donors. Vbeta (60) and Jbeta (13) primers were used in the PCR. TCRdb's copy holds only in-frame clones and misses some; the assay was immunoSEQ multiplex PCR. Of 200,000 to 250,000 clones listed, about 80% are singletons. The sample consisted of PBMCs. Receptors originate from a woman in her sixties in good health and CMV-seropositive.

The rearrangement uses TRBV10-2 and TRBJ2-6; 12 bases line up with TRBD2. J was trimmed by 0 bases and V by 6 bases; bases with no gene match: 0. The CDR3 sequence is 16 residues long. Germline V gene lookup returns CDR1 WSHSY and CDR2 SAAADI. In nucleotides, the CDR3 is TGCGCCAGCAGGACTAGCGGGAGCTCTGGGGCCAACGTCCTGACTTTC. This codes for CASRTSGSSGANVLTF.

This rearrangement joins TRBV6-5 to TRBJ1-1; D ambiguous. Germline CDR1 and CDR2: MNHEY and SVGAGI. CDR3 length: 14 residues. The V gene lost 2 bases and the J gene lost 4 bases, with 11 bases spanning the gap. Here the CDR3 reads CASSYGGRGTEAFF. For the CDR3, the DNA is TGTGCCAGCAGTTACGGAGGGAGAGGCACTGAAGCTTTCTTT.

V is TRBV7-9 and J is TRBJ2-1, with D possibly TRBD2 on 5 matching bases. CDR3 length: 14 residues. The germline V gene has CDR1 SEHNR and CDR2 FQNEAQ (reference sequence). Trimming took 0 bases from V and 7 from J, leaving 10 bases between them. The CDR3 region has the DNA TGTGCCAGCAGCTTAGCACTAGGAGGTAATGAGCAGTTCTTC. This sequence encodes CASSLALGGNEQFF.

The chain joins TRBV5-1 to TRBJ1-4, with no clear D. CDR3 length: 16 amino acids. Germline V gives CDR1 SGHRS, CDR2 YFSETQ. The V end lost 0 bases, the J end lost 0 bases, and 9 bases lay between the germline ends. The DNA of the CDR3 is TGCGCCAGCAGCTTGGCCCCGGTTGCAACTAATGAAAAACTGTTTTTT. This encodes CASSLAPVATNEKLFF.

This chain links TRBV19 with TRBJ2-1; no clear D. Germline V gene lookup returns CDR1 LNHDA and CDR2 SQIVND (reference sequence). V lost 3 bases to trimming and J lost 0 bases, with 6 bases between them. The CDR3 is 14 residues long. The CDR3 loop reads CASSILSSYNEQFF. CDR3 in DNA: TGTGCCAGTAGTATCCTTAGCTCCTACAATGAGCAGTTCTTC.

CDR3 coding DNA: TGCGCCAGCAGCACAACTCTGACTAGCGGGGCAGCCTACGAGCAGTACTTC. Translation: CASSTTLTSGAAYEQYF. The J gene is TRBJ2-7, the V gene TRBV5-1; 11 nucleotides match TRBD2. Per the germline V gene, CDR1 is SGHRS and CDR2 is YFSETQ. The J segment lost 2 bases and the V segment lost 4 bases, leaving 11 bases of the junction unmatched. The CDR3 contains 17 residues. The full variable domain, its missing parts supplied by reference TRBV5-1 and TRBJ2-7, is KAGVTQTPRYLIKTRGQQVTLSCSPISGHRSVSWYQQTPGQGLQFLFEYFSETQRNKGNFPGRFSGRQFSNSRSEMNVSTLELGDSALYLCASSTTLTSGAAYEQYFGPGTRLTVT.

Points on this clone: Given the absence of the conserved phenylalanine or tryptophan at the CDR3 end, a read error is likely. The gene calls are TRBV2 and TRBJ2-7; D is unresolved. Trimming pared 7 bases from V and 6 bases from J, leaving 10 bases between. Germline V gene data show CDR1 as SNHLY and CDR2 as FYNNEI. The CDR3 extends over 11 amino acids. The CDR3 sequence is CASKFWGEQYS. DNA for the CDR3: TGTGCCAGCAAGTTTTGGGGCGAGCAGTACTCC.

The J gene is TRBJ1-2, the V gene TRBV6-5, with 8 nucleotides matching TRBD1. Per the germline V gene, CDR1 is MNHEY and CDR2 is SVGAGI. The CDR3 spans 14 residues. Trimming cost V 1 base and J 4 bases; bases outside gene matches: 2. The CDR3 nucleotides are TGTGCCAGCAGTTACTATGACAGGGGCTATGGCTACACCTTC. Encoded protein: CASSYYDRGYGYTF.

J is TRBJ2-7 and V is TRBV9; D ambiguous. The germline gives CDR1 SGDLS, CDR2 YYNGEE. The CDR3 consists of 16 residues. The V end lost 0 bases, the J end lost 0 bases, and 13 bases lay between the germline ends. The DNA for the CDR3 is TGTGCCAGCAGCGTAGGTCCCAGTCGAAGCTCCTACGAGCAGTACTTC. Translated: CASSVGPSRSSYEQYF.

This clone appeared a few times. This chain uses TRBV5-1 with TRBJ2-5; 12 nucleotides line up with TRBD2. Trimming took 2 bases from V and 5 from J; bases not matched to a gene: 7. Germline V gene lookup returns CDR1 SGHRS and CDR2 YFSETQ. The CDR3 runs to 16 residues. The CDR3 loop is CASSFRTSGDGETQYF. The CDR3 DNA follows: TGCGCCAGCAGCTTCCGGACTAGCGGGGACGGGGAGACCCAGTACTTC.

The chain combines TRBV13 with TRBJ2-2; maybe TRBD1 (6 bases). The CDR3 covers 13 residues. V was cut by 4 bases and J by 6 bases, with 9 bases left in between. Germline CDR1 reads PRHDT; CDR2 reads FYEKMQ (reference sequence). The CDR3 spells CASSSTGPGELFF. DNA for the CDR3: TGTGCCAGCAGCTCGACAGGTCCCGGGGAGCTGTTTTTT.

This rearrangement joins TRBV13 to TRBJ1-3; TRBD1 aligns across 7 bases. Germline trimming cut 5 bases from V and 4 bases from J; bases unmatched to any gene: 8. Looked up from germline, CDR1 is PRHDT and CDR2 is FYEKMQ (reference sequence). The CDR3 is 15 residues long. CDR3 protein: CASSPYRGSGNTIYF. The CDR3 DNA reads as TGTGCCAGCAGCCCTTACAGGGGTTCAGGAAACACCATATATTTT.

The J gene is TRBJ2-5, the V gene TRBV6-1; TRBD2 might be the D (6 bases). The V gene lost 2 bases and the J gene lost 5 bases, with 15 bases spanning the gap. CDR3 length: 15 residues. CDR1 and CDR2 (germline): MNHNS, SASEGT. The CDR3 DNA sequence: TGTGCCAGCAGTGAATCCCCGGGAGTTAGGGAGACCCAGTACTTC. Its translation: CASSESPGVRETQYF.

This chain joins TRBV10-2 and TRBJ1-6; D possibly corresponds to TRBD1 (6 bases). Germline lookup yields CDR1 WSHSY and CDR2 SAAADI. CDR3 length: 13 amino acids. Trimming took off 7 bases at V and 8 bases at J, with 12 bases between the two ends. This CDR3 reads CASKKQGDSPLHF. Written as DNA, the CDR3 is TGCGCCAGCAAGAAACAGGGCGATTCACCCCTCCACTTT.

The chain carries TRBV21-1 and TRBJ1-5. TRBV21-1 is termed a pseudogene. This CDR3 comprises 14 residues. The CDR3 DNA reads as TGTGCCAGCGAAAACGTGAGGGTTTGGAAGCCCCAGCATTTT. The encoded protein is CASENVRVWKPQHF.

V is TRBV6-1 and J is TRBJ1-4; D is possibly TRBD1 (6 bases). V was shortened by 10 bases and J by 0 bases, with 12 bases between the two germline ends. Per the germline V gene, CDR1 is MNHNS and CDR2 is SASEGT. This CDR3 is 14 amino acids long. Written as DNA, the CDR3 is TGTGCCACCCGATGGGACACAACTAATGAAAAACTGTTTTTT. Translating gives CATRWDTTNEKLFF.

The chain uses TRBV5-4 and TRBJ1-2; weak D call: TRBD1 (5 bases). The CDR3 length is 13 residues. The V end was cut by 2 bases, the J end by 2 bases, with 7 bases between. Per the germline V gene, CDR1 is SGHNT and CDR2 is YYREEE (reference sequence). The CDR3 spells CASSFTGNYGYTF. The CDR3 DNA sequence: TGTGCCAGCAGCTTTACAGGCAACTATGGCTACACCTTC.

V gene TRBV28 combines with J gene TRBJ1-1; D gene ambiguous. V shed 0 bases and J shed 2 bases, with 10 bases lying between them. Germline V gene lookup returns CDR1 MDHEN and CDR2 SYDVKM. The CDR3 loop spans 15 amino acids. The CDR3 here is CASSLWQVLNTEAFF. The CDR3 DNA reads as TGTGCCAGCAGTTTATGGCAGGTCTTAAACACTGAAGCTTTCTTT.

The chain combines TRBV9 with TRBJ1-4; TRBD1 matches at 7 bases. V trimming: 3 bases; J trimming: 7 bases; junction bases outside the gene matches: 9. This CDR3 has 15 residues. CDR1 is SGDLS and CDR2 is YYNGEE in the germline V gene. CDR3 nucleotide sequence: TGTGCCAGCAGCGAGAGTGGGACAGTCGGTGAAAAACTGTTTTTT. Encoded protein: CASSESGTVGEKLFF.

The V call is TRBV29-1, the J call TRBJ1-2, with a possible D match to TRBD1 (5 bases). CDR1 is SQVTM, CDR2 ANQGSEA, per germline. The CDR3 has 13 residues. The germline V and J ends were trimmed by 6 bases and 4 bases, with 15 bases remaining between them. The CDR3 nucleotides read TGCAGCGTCTCCCGGGGGGATGGCTATGGCTACACCTTC. Residues: CSVSRGDGYGYTF. Based on the CDR3 plus reference TRBV29-1 and TRBJ1-2, the full variable domain is SAVISQKPSRDICQRGTSLTIQCQVDSQVTMMFWYRQQPGQSLTLIATANQGSEATYESGFVIDKFPISRPNLTFSTLTVSNMSPEDSSIYLCSVSRGDGYGYTFGSGTRLTVV.

Of note for this clone: Other DNA sequences in the sample encode the same CDR3. The J gene is TRBJ2-7, the V gene TRBV5-6; 16 bases fit TRBD2. Germline CDR1 reads SGHDT; CDR2 reads YYEEEE. The CDR3 runs 19 residues. Trimming took 5 bases from V and 4 from J; bases not matched to a gene: 15. CDR3 sequence reads: CASSRISGTSGRAPYEQYF. The DNA for the CDR3 is TGTGCCAGCAGTAGAATATCCGGGACTAGCGGGAGGGCCCCGTACGAGCAGTACTTC. The variable domain in full, with the rest retrieved from reference TRBV5-6 and TRBJ2-7, is DAGVTQSPTHLIKTRGQQVTLRCSPKSGHDTVSWYQQALGQGPQFIFQYYEEEERQRGNFPDRFSGHQFPNYSSELNVNALLLGDSALYLCASSRISGTSGRAPYEQYFGPGTRLTVT.

The chain is built from TRBV28 and TRBJ2-2; the match to TRBD1 covers 7 bases. This CDR3 contains 16 residues. Germline-derived CDR1 and CDR2 are MDHEN and SYDVKM. V lost 6 bases and J lost 4; bases outside the gene matches: 11. The CDR3 region has the DNA TGTGCCAGCAGCCCTTTGCGAGGGGGCCTCACCGGGGAGCTGTTTTTT. This codes for CASSPLRGGLTGELFF.

This clone appeared a single time. J is TRBJ2-3 and V is TRBV9, with D tentatively TRBD2 (5 bases). V gave up 1 base and J gave up 4 bases, with 13 bases separating them. The CDR3 consists of 15 residues. In germline, CDR1 is SGDLS, CDR2 YYNGEE. The CDR3 region has the DNA TGTGCCAGCAGCGTATCTAACGGGAATTCAGATACGCAGTATTTT. Its translation: CASSVSNGNSDTQYF.

The rearrangement links TRBV7-9 to TRBJ2-5, with a tentative D call TRBD1 (5 bases). The DNA end favors TRBJ2-7, so the J call may be wrong. This CDR3 contains 13 residues. CDR1 SEHNR and CDR2 FQNEAQ come from the germline V gene (reference sequence). The CDR3 region is CASSLAGLAEQYF. In DNA form, the CDR3 reads TGTGCCAGCAGCTTGGCAGGGTTAGCCGAGCAGTACTTC.

The CDR3 sequence: CATVGQGYGYTF. CDR3 in DNA: TGTGCCACCGTCGGACAGGGTTATGGCTACACCTTC. The gene calls are TRBV6-6 and TRBJ1-2; 8 bases fit TRBD1. Germline CDR1 is MNHNY and CDR2 is SVGAGI (reference sequence). The ends lost 10 bases at V and 5 bases at J; junction bases unmatched: 6. The CDR3 has 12 residues.

This chain joins TRBV7-3 and TRBJ2-5; 11 bases map to TRBD1. The V gene end was trimmed by 0 bases and the J gene end by 5 bases; junction bases not matched to a gene: 5. Per germline, CDR1 SGHTA and CDR2 FQGTGA. The CDR3 is 16 amino acids. CDR3 sequence (DNA): TGTGCCAGCAGCTTAACGGGGACAGGGGGTTTGGAGACCCAGTACTTC. Its translation is CASSLTGTGGLETQYF. Full variable domain (remainder filled in from reference TRBV7-3 and TRBJ2-5): GAGVSQTPSNKVTEKGKYVELRCDPISGHTALYWYRQSLGQGPEFLIYFQGTGAADDSGLPNDRFFAVRPEGSVSTLKIQRTERGDSAVYLCASSLTGTGGLETQYFGPGTRLLVL.

This chain links TRBV28 with TRBJ2-1, with TRBD1 matching 7 bases. After removal of 5 bases from V and 2 bases from J, the junction contained 3 bases not matched to a gene. The V gene's germline CDR1 is MDHEN and CDR2 SYDVKM. The CDR3 extends over 14 amino acids. The chain's CDR3 is CASSAGTAYNEQFF. CDR3 sequence (DNA): TGTGCCAGCAGTGCCGGGACAGCCTACAATGAGCAGTTCTTC.